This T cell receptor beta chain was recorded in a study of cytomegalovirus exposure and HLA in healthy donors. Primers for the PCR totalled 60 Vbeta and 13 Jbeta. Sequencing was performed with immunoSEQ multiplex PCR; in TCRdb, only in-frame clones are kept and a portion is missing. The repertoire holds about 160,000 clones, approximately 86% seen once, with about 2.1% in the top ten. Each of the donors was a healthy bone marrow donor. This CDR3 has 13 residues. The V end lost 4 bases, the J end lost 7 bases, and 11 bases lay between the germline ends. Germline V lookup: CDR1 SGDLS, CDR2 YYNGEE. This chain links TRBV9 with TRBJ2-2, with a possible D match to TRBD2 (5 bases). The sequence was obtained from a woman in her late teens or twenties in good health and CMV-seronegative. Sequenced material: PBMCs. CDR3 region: CASSPAVSGELFF. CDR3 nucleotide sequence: TGTGCCAGCAGCCCAGCGGTGAGCGGGGAGCTGTTTTTT.